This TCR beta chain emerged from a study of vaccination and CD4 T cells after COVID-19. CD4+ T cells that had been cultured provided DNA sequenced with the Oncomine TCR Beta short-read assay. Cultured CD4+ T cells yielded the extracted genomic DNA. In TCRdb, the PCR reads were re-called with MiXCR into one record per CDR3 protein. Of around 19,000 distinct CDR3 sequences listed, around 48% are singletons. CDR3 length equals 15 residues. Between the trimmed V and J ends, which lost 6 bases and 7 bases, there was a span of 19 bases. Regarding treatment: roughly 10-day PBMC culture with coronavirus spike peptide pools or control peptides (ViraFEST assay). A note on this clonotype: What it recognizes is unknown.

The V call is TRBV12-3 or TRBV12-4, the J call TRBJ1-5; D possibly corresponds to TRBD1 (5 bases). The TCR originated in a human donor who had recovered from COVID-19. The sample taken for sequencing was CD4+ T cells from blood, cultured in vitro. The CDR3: CASSPTPQGIQPQHF. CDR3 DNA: TGTGCCAGCAGCCCTACCCCTCAGGGTATACAGCCCCAGCATTTT.